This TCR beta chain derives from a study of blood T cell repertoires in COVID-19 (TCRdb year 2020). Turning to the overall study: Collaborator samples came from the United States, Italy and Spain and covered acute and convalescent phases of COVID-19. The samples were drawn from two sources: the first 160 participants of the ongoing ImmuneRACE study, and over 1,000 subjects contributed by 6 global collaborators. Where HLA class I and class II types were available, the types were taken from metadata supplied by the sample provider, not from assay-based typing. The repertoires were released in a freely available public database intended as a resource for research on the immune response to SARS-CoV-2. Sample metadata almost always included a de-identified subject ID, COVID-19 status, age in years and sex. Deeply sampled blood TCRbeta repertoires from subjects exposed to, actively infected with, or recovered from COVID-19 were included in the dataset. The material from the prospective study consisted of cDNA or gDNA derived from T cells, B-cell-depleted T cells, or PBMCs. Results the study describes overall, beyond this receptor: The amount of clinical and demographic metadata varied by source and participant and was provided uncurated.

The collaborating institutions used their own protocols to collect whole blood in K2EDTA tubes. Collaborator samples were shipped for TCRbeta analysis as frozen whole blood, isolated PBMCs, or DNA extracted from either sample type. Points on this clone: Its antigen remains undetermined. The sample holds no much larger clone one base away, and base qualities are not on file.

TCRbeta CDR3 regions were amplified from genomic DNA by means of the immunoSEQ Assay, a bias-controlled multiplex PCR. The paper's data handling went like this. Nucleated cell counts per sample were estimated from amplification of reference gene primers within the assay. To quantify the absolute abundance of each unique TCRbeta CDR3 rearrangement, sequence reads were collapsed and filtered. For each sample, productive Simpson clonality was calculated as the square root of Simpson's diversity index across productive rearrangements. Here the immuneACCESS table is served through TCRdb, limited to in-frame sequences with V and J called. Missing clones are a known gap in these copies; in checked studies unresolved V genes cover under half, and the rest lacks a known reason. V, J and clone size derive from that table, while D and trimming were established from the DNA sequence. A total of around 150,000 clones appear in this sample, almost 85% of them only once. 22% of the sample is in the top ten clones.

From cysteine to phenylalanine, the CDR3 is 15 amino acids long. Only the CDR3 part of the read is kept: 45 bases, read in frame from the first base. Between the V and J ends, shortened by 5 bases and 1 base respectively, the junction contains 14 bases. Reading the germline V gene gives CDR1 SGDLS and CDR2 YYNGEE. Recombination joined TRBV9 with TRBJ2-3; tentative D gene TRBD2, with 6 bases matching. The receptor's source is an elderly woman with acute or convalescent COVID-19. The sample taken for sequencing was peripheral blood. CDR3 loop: CASRPPGLGTDTQYF. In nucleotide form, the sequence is TGTGCCAGCAGACCTCCGGGACTTGGCACAGATACGCAGTATTTT.